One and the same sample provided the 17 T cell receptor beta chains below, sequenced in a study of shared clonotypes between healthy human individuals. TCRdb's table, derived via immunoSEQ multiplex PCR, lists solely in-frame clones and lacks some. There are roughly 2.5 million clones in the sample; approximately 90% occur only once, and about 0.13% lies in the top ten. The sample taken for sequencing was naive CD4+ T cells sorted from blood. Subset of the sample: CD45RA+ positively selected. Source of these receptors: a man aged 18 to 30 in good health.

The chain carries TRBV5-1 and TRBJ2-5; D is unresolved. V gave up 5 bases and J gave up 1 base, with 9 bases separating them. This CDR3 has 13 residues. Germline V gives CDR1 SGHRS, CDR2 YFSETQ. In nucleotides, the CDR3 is TGCGCCAGCAGTCGAATGCCCCAAGAGACCCAGTACTTC. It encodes CASSRMPQETQYF.

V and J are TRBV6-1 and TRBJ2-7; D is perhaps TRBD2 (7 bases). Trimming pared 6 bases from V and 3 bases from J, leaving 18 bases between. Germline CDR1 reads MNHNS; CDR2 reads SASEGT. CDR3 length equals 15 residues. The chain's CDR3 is CASRDLGGGGYEQYF. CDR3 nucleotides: TGTGCCAGCAGGGACCTAGGGGGGGGTGGCTACGAGCAGTACTTC.

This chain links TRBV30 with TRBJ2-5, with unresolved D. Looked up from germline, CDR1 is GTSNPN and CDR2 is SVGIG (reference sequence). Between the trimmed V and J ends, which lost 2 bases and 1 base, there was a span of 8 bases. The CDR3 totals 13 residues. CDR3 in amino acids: CAWSQNIQETQYF. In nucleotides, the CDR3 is TGTGCCTGGAGTCAAAATATCCAAGAGACCCAGTACTTC.

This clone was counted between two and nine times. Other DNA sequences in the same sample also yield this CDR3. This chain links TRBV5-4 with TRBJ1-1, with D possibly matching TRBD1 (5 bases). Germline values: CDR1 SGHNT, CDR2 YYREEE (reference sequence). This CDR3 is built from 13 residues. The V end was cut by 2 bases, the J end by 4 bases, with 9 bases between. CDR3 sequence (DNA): TGTGCCAGCAGCTTAAACCAGGGCACTGAAGCTTTCTTT. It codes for CASSLNQGTEAFF.

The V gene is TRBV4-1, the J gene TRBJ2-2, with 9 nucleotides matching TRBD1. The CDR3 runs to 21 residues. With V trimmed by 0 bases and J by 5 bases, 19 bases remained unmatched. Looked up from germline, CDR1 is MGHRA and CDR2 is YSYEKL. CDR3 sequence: CASSQDRTGGGRVISTGELFF. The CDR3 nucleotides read TGCGCCAGCAGCCAAGATCGAACAGGGGGCGGCCGTGTGATCTCGACCGGGGAGCTGTTTTTT.

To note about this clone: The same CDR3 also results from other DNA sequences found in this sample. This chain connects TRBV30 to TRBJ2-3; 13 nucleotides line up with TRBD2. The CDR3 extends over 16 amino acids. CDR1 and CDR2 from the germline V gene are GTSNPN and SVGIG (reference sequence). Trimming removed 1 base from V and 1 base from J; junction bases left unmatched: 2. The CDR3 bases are TGTGCCTGGAGTGGACTAGCGGGGGGTGGCACAGATACGCAGTATTTT. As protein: CAWSGLAGGGTDTQYF.

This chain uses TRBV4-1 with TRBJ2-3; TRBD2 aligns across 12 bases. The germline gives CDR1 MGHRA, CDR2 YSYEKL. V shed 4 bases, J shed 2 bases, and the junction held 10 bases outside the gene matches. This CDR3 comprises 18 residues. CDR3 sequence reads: CASSLPRTSGTYTDTQYF. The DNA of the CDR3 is TGCGCCAGCAGCCTGCCCCGGACTAGCGGGACCTACACAGATACGCAGTATTTT.

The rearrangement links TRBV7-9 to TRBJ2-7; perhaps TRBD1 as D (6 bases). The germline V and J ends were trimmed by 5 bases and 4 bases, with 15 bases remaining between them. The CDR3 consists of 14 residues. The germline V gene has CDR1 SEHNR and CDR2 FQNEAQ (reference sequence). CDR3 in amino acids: CASSPLQGQYEQYF. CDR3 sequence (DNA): TGTGCCAGCAGCCCGCTACAGGGCCAGTACGAGCAGTACTTC.

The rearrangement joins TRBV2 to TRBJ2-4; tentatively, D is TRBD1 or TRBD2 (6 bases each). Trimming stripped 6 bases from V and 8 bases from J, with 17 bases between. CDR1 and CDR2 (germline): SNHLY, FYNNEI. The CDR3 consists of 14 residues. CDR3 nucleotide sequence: TGTGCCAGCAGGGACGGAGGGGGTGGGCACATTCAGTACTTC. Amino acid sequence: CASRDGGGGHIQYF.

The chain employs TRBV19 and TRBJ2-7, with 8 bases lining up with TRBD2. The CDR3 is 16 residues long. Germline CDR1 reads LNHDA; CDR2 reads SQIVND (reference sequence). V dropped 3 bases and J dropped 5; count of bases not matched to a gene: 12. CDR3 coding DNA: TGTGCCAGTAGTATTCCCCGGCGGGGGGCGCCTGACGAGCAGTACTTC. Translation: CASSIPRRGAPDEQYF.

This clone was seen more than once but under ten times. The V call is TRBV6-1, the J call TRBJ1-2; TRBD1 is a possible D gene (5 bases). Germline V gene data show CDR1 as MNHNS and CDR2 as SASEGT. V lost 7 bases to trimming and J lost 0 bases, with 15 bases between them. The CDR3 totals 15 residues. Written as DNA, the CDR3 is TGTGCCAGCACCATACGGTGGGGCGCTAACTATGGCTACACCTTC. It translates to CASTIRWGANYGYTF.

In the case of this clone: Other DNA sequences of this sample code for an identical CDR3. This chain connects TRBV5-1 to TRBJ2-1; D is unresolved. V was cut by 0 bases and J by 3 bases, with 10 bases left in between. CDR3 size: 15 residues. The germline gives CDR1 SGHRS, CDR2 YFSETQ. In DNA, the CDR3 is TGCGCCAGCAGCTTGGTCGCCGGAAACTACAATGAGCAGTTCTTC. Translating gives CASSLVAGNYNEQFF.

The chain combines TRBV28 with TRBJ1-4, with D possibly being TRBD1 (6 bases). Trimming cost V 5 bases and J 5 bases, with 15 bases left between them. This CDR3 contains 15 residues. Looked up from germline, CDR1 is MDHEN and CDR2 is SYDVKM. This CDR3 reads CASSAPGTKNEKLFF. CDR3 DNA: TGTGCCAGCAGTGCCCCCGGGACAAAAAATGAAAAACTGTTTTTT. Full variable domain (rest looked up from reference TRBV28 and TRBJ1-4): DVKVTQSSRYLVKRTGEKVFLECVQDMDHENMFWYRQDPGLGLRLIYFSYDVKMKEKGDIPEGYSVSREKKERFSLILESASTNQTSMYLCASSAPGTKNEKLFFGSGTQLSVL.

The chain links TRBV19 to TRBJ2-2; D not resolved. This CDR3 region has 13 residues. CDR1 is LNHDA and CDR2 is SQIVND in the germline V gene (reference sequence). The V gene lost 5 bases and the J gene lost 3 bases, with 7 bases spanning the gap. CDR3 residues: CASSPIYTGELFF. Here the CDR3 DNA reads TGTGCCAGTAGTCCCATATACACCGGGGAGCTGTTTTTT.

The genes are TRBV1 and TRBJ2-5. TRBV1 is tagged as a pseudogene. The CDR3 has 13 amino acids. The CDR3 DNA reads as TGCACCAGCAGCCGAGGGGTCCAAGAGACCCAGTACTTC. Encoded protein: CTSSRGVQETQYF.

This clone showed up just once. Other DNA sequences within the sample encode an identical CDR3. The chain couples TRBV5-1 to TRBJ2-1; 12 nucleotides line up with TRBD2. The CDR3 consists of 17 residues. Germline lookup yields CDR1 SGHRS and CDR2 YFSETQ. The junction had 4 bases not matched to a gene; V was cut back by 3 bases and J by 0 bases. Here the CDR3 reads CASSSLAGGSSYNEQFF. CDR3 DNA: TGCGCCAGCAGCTCGCTAGCGGGGGGGAGCTCCTACAATGAGCAGTTCTTC.

DNA for the CDR3: TGTGCCTGGAATCTACAGGGACACACTGAAGCTTTCTTT. Translated, it gives CAWNLQGHTEAFF. The chain joins TRBV30 to TRBJ1-1; D perhaps matches TRBD1 (6 bases). The ends were cut back, 4 bases at V and 3 bases at J, with 12 bases in the middle. This CDR3 region has 13 residues. Germline V CDR1 and CDR2: GTSNPN, SVGIG (reference sequence).